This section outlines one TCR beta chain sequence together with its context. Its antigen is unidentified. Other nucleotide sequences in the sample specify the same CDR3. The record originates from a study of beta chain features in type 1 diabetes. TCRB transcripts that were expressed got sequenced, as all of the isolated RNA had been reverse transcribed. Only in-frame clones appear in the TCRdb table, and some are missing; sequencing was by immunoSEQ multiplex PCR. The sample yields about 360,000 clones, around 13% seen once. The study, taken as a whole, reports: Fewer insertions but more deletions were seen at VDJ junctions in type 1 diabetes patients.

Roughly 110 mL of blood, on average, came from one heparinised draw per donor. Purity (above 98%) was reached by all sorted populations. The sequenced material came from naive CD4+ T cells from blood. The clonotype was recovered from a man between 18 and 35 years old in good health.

The CDR3 DNA is TGCAGCGTAAGACAGGGAAATCAGCCCCAGCATTTT. Translating gives CSVRQGNQPQHF. The chain uses TRBV29-1 and TRBJ1-5; TRBD1 aligns across 7 bases. Germline loops: CDR1 SQVTM, CDR2 ANQGSEA. The CDR3 loop spans 12 amino acids. Trimming took 6 bases from V and 4 from J; bases not matched to a gene: 3.